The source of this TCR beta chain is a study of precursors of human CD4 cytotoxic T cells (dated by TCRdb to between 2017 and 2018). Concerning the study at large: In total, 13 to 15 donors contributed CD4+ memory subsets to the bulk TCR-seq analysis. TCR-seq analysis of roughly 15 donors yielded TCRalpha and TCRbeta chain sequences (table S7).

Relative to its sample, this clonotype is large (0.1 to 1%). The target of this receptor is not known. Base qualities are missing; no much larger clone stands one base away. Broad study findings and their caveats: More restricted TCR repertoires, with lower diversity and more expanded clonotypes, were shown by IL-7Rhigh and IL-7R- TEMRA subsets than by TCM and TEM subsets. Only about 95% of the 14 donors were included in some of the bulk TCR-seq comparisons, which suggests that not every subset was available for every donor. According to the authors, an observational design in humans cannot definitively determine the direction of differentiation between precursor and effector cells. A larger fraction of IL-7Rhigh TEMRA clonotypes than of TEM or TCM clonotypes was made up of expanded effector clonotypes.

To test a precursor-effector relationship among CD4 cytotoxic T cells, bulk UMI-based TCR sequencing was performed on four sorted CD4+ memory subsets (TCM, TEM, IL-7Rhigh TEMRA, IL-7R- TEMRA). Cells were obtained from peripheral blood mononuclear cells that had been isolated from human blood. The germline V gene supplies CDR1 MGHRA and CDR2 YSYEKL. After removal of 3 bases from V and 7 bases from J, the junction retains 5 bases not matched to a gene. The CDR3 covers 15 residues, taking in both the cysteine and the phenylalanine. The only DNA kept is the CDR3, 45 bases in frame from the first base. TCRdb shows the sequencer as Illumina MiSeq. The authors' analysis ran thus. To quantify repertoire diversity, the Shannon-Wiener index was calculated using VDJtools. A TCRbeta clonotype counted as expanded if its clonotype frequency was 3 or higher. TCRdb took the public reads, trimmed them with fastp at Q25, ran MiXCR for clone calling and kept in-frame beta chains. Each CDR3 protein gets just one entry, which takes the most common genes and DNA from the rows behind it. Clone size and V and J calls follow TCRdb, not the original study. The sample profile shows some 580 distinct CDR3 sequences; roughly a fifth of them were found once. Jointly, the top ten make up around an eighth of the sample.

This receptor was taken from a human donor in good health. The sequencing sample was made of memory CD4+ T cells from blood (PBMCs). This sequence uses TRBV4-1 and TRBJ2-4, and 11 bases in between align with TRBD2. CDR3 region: CASSQASGGRNIQYF. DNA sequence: TGCGCCAGCAGCCAGGCTAGCGGGGGGCGGAACATTCAGTACTTC.